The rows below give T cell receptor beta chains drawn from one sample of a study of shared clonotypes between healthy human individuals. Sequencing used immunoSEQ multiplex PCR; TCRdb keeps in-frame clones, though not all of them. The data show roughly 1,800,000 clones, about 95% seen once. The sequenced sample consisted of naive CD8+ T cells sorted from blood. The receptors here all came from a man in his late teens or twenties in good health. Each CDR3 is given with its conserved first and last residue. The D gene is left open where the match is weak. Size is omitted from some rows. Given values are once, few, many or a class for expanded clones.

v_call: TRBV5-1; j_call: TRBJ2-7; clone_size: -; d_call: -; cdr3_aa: CASSLGGTSYEQYF; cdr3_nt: TGCGCCAGCAGCTTGGGGGGGACGTCCTACGAGCAGTACTTC
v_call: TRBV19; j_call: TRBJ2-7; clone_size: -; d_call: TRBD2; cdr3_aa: CASSALAGPTYEQYF; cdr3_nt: TGTGCCAGTAGTGCACTAGCGGGGCCCACCTACGAGCAGTACTTC
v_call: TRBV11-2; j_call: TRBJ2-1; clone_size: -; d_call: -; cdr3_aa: CASSSYETTYNEQFF; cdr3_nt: TGTGCCAGCAGCTCCTACGAGACGACCTACAATGAGCAGTTCTTC
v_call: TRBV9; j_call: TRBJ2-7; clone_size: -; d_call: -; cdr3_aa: CASSSRDWPEEQYF; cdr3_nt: TGTGCCAGCAGCTCCCGGGACTGGCCTGAGGAGCAGTACTTC
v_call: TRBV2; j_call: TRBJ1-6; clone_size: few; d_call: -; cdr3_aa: CASGEGRSSYNSPLHF; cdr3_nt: TGTGCCAGTGGGGAGGGGAGGAGCTCCTATAATTCACCCCTCCACTTT
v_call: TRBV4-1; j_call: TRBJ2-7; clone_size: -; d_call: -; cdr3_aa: CASSQDRVGLYEQYF; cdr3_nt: TGCGCCAGCAGCCAAGATCGGGTAGGGCTCTACGAGCAGTACTTC
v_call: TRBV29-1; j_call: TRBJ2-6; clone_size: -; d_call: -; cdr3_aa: CSVMGVLGANVLTF; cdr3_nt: TGCAGCGTTATGGGGGTTCTTGGGGCCAACGTCCTGACTTTC
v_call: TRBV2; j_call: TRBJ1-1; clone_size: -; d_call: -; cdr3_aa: CASSAFREVAEAFF; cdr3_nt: TGTGCCAGCAGTGCTTTCAGGGAAGTGGCTGAAGCTTTCTTT
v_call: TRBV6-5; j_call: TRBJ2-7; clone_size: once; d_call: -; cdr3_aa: CASSYSTGHSYEQYF; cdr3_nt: TGTGCCAGCAGTTACTCCACAGGACACTCCTACGAGCAGTACTTC
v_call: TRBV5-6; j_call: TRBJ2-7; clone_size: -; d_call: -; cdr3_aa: CASSPPSSYEQYF; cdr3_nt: TGTGCCAGCAGCCCCCCCTCAAGTTACGAGCAGTACTTC
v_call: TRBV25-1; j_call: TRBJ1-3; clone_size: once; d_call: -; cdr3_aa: CASSETDSTGNTIYF; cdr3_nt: TGTGCCAGCAGCGAAACGGACAGCACCGGAAACACCATATATTTT
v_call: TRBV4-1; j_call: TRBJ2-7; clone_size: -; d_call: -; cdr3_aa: CASSQERDFSYEQYF; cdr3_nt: TGCGCCAGCAGCCAAGAAAGGGACTTCTCCTACGAGCAGTACTTC
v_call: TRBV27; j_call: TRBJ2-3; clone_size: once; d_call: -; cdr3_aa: CASSWGTRSTDTQYF; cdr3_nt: TGTGCCAGCAGTTGGGGGACAAGGAGCACAGATACGCAGTATTTT
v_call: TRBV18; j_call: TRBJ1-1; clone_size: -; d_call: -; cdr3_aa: CASSLPGGGNTEAFF; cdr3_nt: TGTGCCAGCTCACTGCCGGGAGGAGGGAACACTGAAGCTTTCTTT
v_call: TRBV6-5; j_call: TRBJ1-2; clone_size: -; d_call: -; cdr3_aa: CASSNRHLYGYTF; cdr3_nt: TGTGCCAGCAGTAACAGGCACCTCTATGGCTACACCTTC
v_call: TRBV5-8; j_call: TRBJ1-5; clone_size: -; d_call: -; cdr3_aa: CASAQGYQPQHF; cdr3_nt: TGTGCCAGCGCCCAGGGTTATCAGCCCCAGCATTTT
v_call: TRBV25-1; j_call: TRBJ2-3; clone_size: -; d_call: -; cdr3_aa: CASSERLESTDTQYF; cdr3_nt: TGTGCCAGCAGTGAGCGCCTAGAAAGCACAGATACGCAGTATTTT
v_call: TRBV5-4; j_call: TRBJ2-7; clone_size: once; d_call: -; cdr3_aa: CASSLRGHPGYEQYF; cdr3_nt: TGTGCCAGCAGCTTGAGGGGTCACCCGGGCTACGAGCAGTACTTC
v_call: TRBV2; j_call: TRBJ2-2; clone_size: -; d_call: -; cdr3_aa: CASSVGVTNTGELFF; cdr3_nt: TGTGCCAGCAGTGTGGGCGTCACGAACACCGGGGAGCTGTTTTTT
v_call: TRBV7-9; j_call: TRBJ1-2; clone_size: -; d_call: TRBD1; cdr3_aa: CASGQGAQGYTF; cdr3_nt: TGTGCCAGCGGACAGGGGGCGCAGGGCTACACCTTC
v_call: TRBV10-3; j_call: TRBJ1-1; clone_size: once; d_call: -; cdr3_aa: CAIRQQVNTEAFF; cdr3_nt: TGTGCCATCAGACAACAGGTGAACACTGAAGCTTTCTTT
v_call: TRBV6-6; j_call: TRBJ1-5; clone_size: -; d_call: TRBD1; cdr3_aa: CASQLTGEGDQPQHF; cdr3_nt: TGTGCCAGCCAACTCACAGGGGAGGGGGATCAGCCCCAGCATTTT
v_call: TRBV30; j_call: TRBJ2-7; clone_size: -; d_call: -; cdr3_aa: CAWSFSSEQYF; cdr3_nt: TGTGCCTGGAGTTTCTCCAGCGAGCAGTACTTC
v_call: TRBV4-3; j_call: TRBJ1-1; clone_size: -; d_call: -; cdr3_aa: CASSQDKGMNTEAFF; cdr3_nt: TGCGCCAGCAGCCAAGATAAGGGAATGAACACTGAAGCTTTCTTT
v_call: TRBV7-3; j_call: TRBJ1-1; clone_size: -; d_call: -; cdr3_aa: CASSLFPGNTEAFF; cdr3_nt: TGTGCCAGCAGCTTATTCCCCGGGAACACTGAAGCTTTCTTT
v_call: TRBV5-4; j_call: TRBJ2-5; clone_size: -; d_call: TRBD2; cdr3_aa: CASSLELADETQYF; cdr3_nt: TGTGCCAGCAGCTTGGAGCTAGCGGATGAGACCCAGTACTTC
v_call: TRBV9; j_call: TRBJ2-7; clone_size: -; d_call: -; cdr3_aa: CASSPTRDDEQYF; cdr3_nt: TGTGCCAGCAGCCCGACACGGGACGACGAGCAGTACTTC
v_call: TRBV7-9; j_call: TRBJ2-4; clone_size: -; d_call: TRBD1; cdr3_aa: CASSTLQGATDKNIQYF; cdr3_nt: TGTGCCAGCAGCACACTCCAGGGGGCGACAGACAAAAACATTCAGTACTTC
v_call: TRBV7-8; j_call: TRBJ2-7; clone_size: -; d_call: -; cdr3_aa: CASSLVANEQYF; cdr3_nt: TGTGCCAGCAGCTTAGTAGCAAACGAGCAGTACTTC
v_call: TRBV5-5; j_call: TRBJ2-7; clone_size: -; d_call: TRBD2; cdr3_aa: CASSLAFRDYTYEQYF; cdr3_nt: TGTGCCAGCAGCTTGGCCTTTAGGGACTACACCTACGAGCAGTACTTC
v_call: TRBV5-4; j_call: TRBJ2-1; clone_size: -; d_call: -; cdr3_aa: CASREMGADYNEQFF; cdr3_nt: TGTGCCAGCAGGGAAATGGGGGCTGACTACAATGAGCAGTTCTTC
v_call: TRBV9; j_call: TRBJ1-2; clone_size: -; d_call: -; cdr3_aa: CASSVGDQGYTF; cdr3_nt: TGTGCCAGCAGCGTCGGGGATCAGGGCTACACCTTC
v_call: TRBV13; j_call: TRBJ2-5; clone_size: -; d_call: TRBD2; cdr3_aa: CASSSGTSGRYQETQYF; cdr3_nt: TGTGCCAGCAGCTCCGGGACTAGCGGGAGGTACCAAGAGACCCAGTACTTC
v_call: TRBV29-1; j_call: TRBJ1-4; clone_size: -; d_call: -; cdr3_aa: CSASLGALNEKLFF; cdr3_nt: TGCAGCGCATCCTTGGGGGCCCTTAATGAAAAACTGTTTTTT
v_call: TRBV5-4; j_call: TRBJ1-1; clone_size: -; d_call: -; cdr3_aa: CASRLAWGGTEAFF; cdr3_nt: TGTGCCAGCAGGCTGGCGTGGGGAGGCACTGAAGCTTTCTTT
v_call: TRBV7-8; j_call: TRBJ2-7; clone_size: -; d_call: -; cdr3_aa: CASTLLTGNNEQYF; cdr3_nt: TGTGCCAGCACCCTCTTGACAGGCAATAACGAGCAGTACTTC
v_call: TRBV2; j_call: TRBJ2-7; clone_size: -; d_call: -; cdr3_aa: CASKAGAKYEQYF; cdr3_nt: TGTGCCAGCAAGGCAGGGGCAAAGTACGAGCAGTACTTC
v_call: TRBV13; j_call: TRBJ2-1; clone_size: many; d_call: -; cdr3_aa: CASSLGMGLNEQFF; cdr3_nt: TGTGCCAGCAGCTTAGGTATGGGCTTAAATGAGCAGTTCTTC
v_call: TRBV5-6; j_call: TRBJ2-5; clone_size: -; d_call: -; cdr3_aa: CASSLAVEETQYF; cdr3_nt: TGTGCCAGCAGCTTGGCGGTCGAAGAGACCCAGTACTTC
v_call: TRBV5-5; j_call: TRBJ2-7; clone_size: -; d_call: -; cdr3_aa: CASSPWESYEQYF; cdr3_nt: TGTGCCAGCAGCCCCTGGGAGTCCTACGAGCAGTACTTC
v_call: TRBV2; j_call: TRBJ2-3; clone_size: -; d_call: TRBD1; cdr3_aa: CASSVRDRASTDTQYF; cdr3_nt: TGTGCCAGCAGTGTACGGGACAGGGCAAGCACAGATACGCAGTATTTT
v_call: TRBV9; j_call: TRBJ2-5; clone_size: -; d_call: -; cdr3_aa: CASSVAVGETQYF; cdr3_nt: TGTGCCAGCAGCGTAGCGGTTGGGGAGACCCAGTACTTC
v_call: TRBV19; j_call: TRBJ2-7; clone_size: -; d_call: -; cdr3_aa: CASTPAAGPYEQYF; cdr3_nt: TGTGCCAGTACCCCCGCGGCAGGGCCCTACGAGCAGTACTTC
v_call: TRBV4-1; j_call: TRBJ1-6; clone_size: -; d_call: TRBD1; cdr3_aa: CASSYGTRAGGSPLHF; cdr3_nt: TGCGCCAGCAGCTACGGGACACGCGCAGGGGGTTCACCCCTCCACTTT
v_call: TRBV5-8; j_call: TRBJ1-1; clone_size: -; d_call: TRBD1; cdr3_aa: CASSLRTGDATEAFF; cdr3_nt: TGTGCCAGCAGCTTGAGGACAGGGGATGCCACTGAAGCTTTCTTT
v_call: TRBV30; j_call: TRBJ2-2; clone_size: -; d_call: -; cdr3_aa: CAWSVRRGRTGELFF; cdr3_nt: TGTGCCTGGAGTGTACGGAGGGGGCGGACCGGGGAGCTGTTTTTT
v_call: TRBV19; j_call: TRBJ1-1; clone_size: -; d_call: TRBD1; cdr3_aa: CASSITGVHTEAFF; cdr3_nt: TGTGCCAGTAGTATAACAGGGGTACACACTGAAGCTTTCTTT
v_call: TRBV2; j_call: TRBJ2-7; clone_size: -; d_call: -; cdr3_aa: CASSDGPPPYEQYF; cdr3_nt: TGTGCCAGCAGTGACGGACCTCCCCCTTACGAGCAGTACTTC
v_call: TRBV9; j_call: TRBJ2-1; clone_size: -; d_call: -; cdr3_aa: CASSVNLEQFF; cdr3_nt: TGTGCCAGCAGCGTAAACCTTGAGCAGTTCTTC
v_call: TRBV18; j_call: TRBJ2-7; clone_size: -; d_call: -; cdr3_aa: CASSPSETGLYEQYF; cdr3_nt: TGTGCCAGCTCACCCTCCGAGACAGGCTTGTACGAGCAGTACTTC
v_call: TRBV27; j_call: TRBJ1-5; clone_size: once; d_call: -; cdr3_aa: CASGTDSNQPQHF; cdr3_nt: TGTGCCAGCGGGACGGATAGCAATCAGCCCCAGCATTTT
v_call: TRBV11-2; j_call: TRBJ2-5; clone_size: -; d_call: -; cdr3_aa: CASSWGAGETQYF; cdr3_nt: TGTGCCAGCAGCTGGGGGGCAGGGGAGACCCAGTACTTC
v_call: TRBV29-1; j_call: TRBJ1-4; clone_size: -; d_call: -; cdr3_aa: CSVDEGAGNEKLFF; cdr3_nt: TGCAGCGTTGATGAAGGGGCGGGTAATGAAAAACTGTTTTTT
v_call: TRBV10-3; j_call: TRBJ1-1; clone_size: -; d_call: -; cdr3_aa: CAISGRGGTVNTEAFF; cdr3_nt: TGTGCCATCAGTGGAAGGGGGGGGACGGTGAACACTGAAGCTTTCTTT